The 31 T cell receptor beta chains reported below all come from one sample, sequenced in a study of shared clonotypes between healthy human individuals. Only in-frame clones appear in the TCRdb table, and some are missing; sequencing was by immunoSEQ multiplex PCR. The table shows about 2.1 million clones, with roughly 93% occurring only once. CD45RO-negative CD8 cells positively selected for CCR7 made up the naive population, which excluded terminally differentiated effector memory CD45RA+ cells. Material for sequencing was naive CD8+ T cells from PBMCs. The receptors come from a man aged 18 to 30 in good health. Some clones in this sample may be carry-over from other donors' samples.

In nucleotides, the CDR3 is TGTGCCAGCAGTTTATCCGGTCCCCAAGAGACCCAGTACTTC. Its protein product is CASSLSGPQETQYF. The chain joins TRBV28 to TRBJ2-5; D is unclear. V was trimmed by 1 base and J by 1 base, leaving 7 bases between them. Germline-derived CDR1 and CDR2 are MDHEN and SYDVKM. There are 14 residues in the CDR3.

This clone was observed once. The gene calls are TRBV10-2 and TRBJ1-4, with TRBD1 matching 8 bases. Germline V lookup: CDR1 WSHSY, CDR2 SAAADI. The V segment lost 0 bases and the J segment 8 bases; nucleotides outside the gene matches: 8. This CDR3 region has 16 residues. The CDR3 DNA follows: TGCGCCAGCAGTGAGTCAGACAGGGGAGTGTGGGAAAAACTGTTTTTT. It specifies CASSESDRGVWEKLFF.

The chain recombines TRBV9 with TRBJ1-2; the D gene is possibly TRBD1 (5 bases). The V and J ends lost 0 bases and 3 bases respectively, with 6 bases between them. The CDR3 length is 13 residues. Germline CDR1 reads SGDLS; CDR2 reads YYNGEE. The CDR3 loop is CASSVGDDYGYTF. Written as DNA, the CDR3 is TGTGCCAGCAGCGTAGGGGACGACTATGGCTACACCTTC.

Details on this clone: Other DNA sequences in the sample encode the same CDR3. The CDR3 here is CASSLDLRETQYF. Written as DNA, the CDR3 is TGTGCCAGCAGCTTAGACCTCCGGGAGACCCAGTACTTC. The chain is built from TRBV7-6 and TRBJ2-5; no clear D gene. V lost 1 base and J lost 5, with 8 bases in between. The length of the CDR3 is 13 residues. Looked up from germline, CDR1 is SGHVS and CDR2 is FNYEAQ.

This clone has more than one count but fewer than ten. The chain carries TRBV7-9 and TRBJ1-2; no definite D call. Trimming left V 4 bases short and J 10 bases short, with 13 bases between. This CDR3 has 12 residues. The germline V gene encodes CDR1 SEHNR and CDR2 FQNEAQ (reference sequence). DNA of the CDR3: TGTGCCAGCAGCTATTATACACCGGACTACACCTTC. This encodes CASSYYTPDYTF.

The chain joins TRBV5-1 to TRBJ2-7; D might be TRBD1 (5 bases). The V gene's germline CDR1 is SGHRS and CDR2 YFSETQ. The CDR3 extends over 15 amino acids. V lost 0 bases and J 3 bases, leaving 13 bases between the germline ends. CDR3 DNA: TGCGCCAGCAGCTTGGCTGGGGCCCCCAACTACGAGCAGTACTTC. Translated, it gives CASSLAGAPNYEQYF.

The genes are TRBV7-9 and TRBJ2-7; either TRBD1 or TRBD2 may fit D (6 bases each). The CDR3 has 16 amino acids. V lost 5 bases and J 0 bases, leaving 17 bases between the germline ends. Germline V gene sequence: CDR1 SEHNR, CDR2 FQNEAQ (reference sequence). In nucleotides, the CDR3 is TGTGCCAGCAGCCCTAGGGGGACTCTAAGCTCCTACGAGCAGTACTTC. Protein: CASSPRGTLSSYEQYF.

The chain joins TRBV6-1 to TRBJ1-3, with 8 bases lining up with TRBD1. V shed 6 bases, J shed 2 bases, and the junction held 6 bases outside the gene matches. Germline values: CDR1 MNHNS, CDR2 SASEGT. The length of the CDR3 is 15 residues. The CDR3 spells CASRETGAPGNTIYF. The CDR3, as DNA: TGTGCCAGCAGGGAGACAGGGGCCCCTGGAAACACCATATATTTT.

Only one count was recorded for this clone. The V call is TRBV2, the J call TRBJ2-1; tentatively, D is TRBD1 or TRBD2 (6 bases each). The V gene's germline CDR1 is SNHLY and CDR2 FYNNEI. V lost 0 bases and J 5 bases, leaving 14 bases between the germline ends. CDR3 length equals 16 residues. This CDR3 reads CASSEALAGEDNEQFF. As DNA, the CDR3 is TGTGCCAGCAGTGAAGCTTTGGCAGGGGAGGACAATGAGCAGTTCTTC.

The rearrangement uses TRBV7-8 and TRBJ1-2; D is ambiguous. The germline V gene has CDR1 SGHVS and CDR2 FQNEAQ. CDR3 length: 18 residues. Trimming cost V 7 bases and J 6 bases, with 30 bases left between them. CDR3 DNA sequence: TGTGCCAGCACCCGTGATTGGACGTCGGGGATGTTGGGGAATGGCTACACCTTC. It yields the protein CASTRDWTSGMLGNGYTF.

V usage is TRBV28 and J usage is TRBJ2-7; 12 nucleotides match TRBD2. This CDR3 region has 16 residues. Trimming took 3 bases from V and 12 from J; bases not matched to a gene: 15. CDR1 is MDHEN and CDR2 is SYDVKM in the germline V gene. The CDR3 DNA sequence: TGTGCCAGCAGTTTTCCCAGGGAGACTAGCGGGAGTCCCTCGTACTTC. Translating gives CASSFPRETSGSPSYF.

This clone was observed once. In the same sample, other DNA sequences code for this CDR3. The V gene is TRBV5-8, the J gene TRBJ1-5; D call uncertain. V dropped 0 bases and J dropped 7 bases, with 5 bases sitting between them. CDR3 length: 12 amino acids. The germline V gene has CDR1 SGHTS and CDR2 YDEGEE. The CDR3 sequence is CASSLVGQPQHF. DNA of the CDR3: TGTGCCAGCAGCTTGGTAGGGCAGCCCCAGCATTTT. Full variable domain (remainder filled in from reference TRBV5-8 and TRBJ1-5): EAGVTQSPTHLIKTRGQQATLRCSPISGHTSVYWYQQALGLGLQFLLWYDEGEERNRGNFPPRFSGRQFPNYSSELNVNALELEDSALYLCASSLVGQPQHFGDGTRLSIL.

The CDR3 DNA reads TGTGCCAGCAGTGATGGGACAGTTACGTCCTACGAGCAGTACTTC. It yields the protein CASSDGTVTSYEQYF. The V and J genes are TRBV28 and TRBJ2-7, with 7 positions matching TRBD1. The CDR3 is made up of 15 amino acids. The J segment lost 1 base and the V segment lost 5 bases, leaving 8 bases of the junction unmatched. Germline assignment: CDR1 MDHEN and CDR2 SYDVKM.

The chain employs TRBV28 and TRBJ2-7; 9 bases map to TRBD2. Germline V lookup: CDR1 MDHEN, CDR2 SYDVKM. The junction had 7 bases not matched to a gene; V was cut back by 5 bases and J by 2 bases. The CDR3 is 15 amino acids. The CDR3 is CASSMGLAETYEQYF. CDR3 DNA sequence: TGTGCCAGCAGTATGGGACTAGCTGAAACCTACGAGCAGTACTTC. Filled out from reference TRBV28 and TRBJ2-7, the complete variable domain reads DVKVTQSSRYLVKRTGEKVFLECVQDMDHENMFWYRQDPGLGLRLIYFSYDVKMKEKGDIPEGYSVSREKKERFSLILESASTNQTSMYLCASSMGLAETYEQYFGPGTRLTVT.

The chain joins TRBV15 to TRBJ1-1, with D unclear. V was cut by 3 bases and J by 7 bases, with 12 bases left in between. The CDR3 extends over 13 amino acids. The germline gives CDR1 LNHNV, CDR2 YYDKDF (reference sequence). The CDR3 nucleotides are TGTGCCACCAGCAGCAGGTCTTTGGGTGAAGCTTTCTTT. Translation gives CATSSRSLGEAFF.

The V and J genes are TRBV27 and TRBJ2-3; D gene unclear. The germline gives CDR1 MNHEY, CDR2 SMNVEV (reference sequence). Trimming stripped 7 bases from V and 11 bases from J, with 16 bases between. This CDR3 spans 12 amino acids. The CDR3 reads CASMAQTPRQYF. The CDR3, as DNA: TGTGCCAGCATGGCTCAAACCCCAAGGCAGTATTTT.

The J gene is TRBJ2-5, the V gene TRBV2; 13 bases line up with TRBD2. Per the germline V gene, CDR1 is SNHLY and CDR2 is FYNNEI. This CDR3 contains 17 residues. The trim removed 7 bases at V and 6 bases at J, leaving 14 bases unmatched. The CDR3, as DNA: TGTGCCAGCACCGAGGGACTAGCGGGATTCGGAGCGCAGACCCAGTACTTC. Its translation is CASTEGLAGFGAQTQYF.

The V and J genes are TRBV29-1 and TRBJ1-2; D possibly corresponds to TRBD1 (6 bases). The CDR3 is 12 amino acids. Germline V lookup: CDR1 SQVTM, CDR2 ANQGSEA. Trimming pared 5 bases from V and 5 bases from J, leaving 12 bases between. The DNA of the CDR3 is TGCAGCGTTCGGACAGAGAGATATGGCTACACCTTC. This encodes CSVRTERYGYTF.

The chain carries TRBV11-1 and TRBJ1-1; D may be TRBD1 (5 bases). Trimming took 5 bases from V and 5 from J, leaving 12 bases between them. Per the germline V gene, CDR1 is SGHAT and CDR2 is FQDESV (reference sequence). The CDR3 spans 13 residues. CDR3 sequence reads: CASSVWGGTEAFF. The DNA for the CDR3 is TGTGCCAGCAGCGTCTGGGGGGGTACTGAAGCTTTCTTT.

This clone appeared once. This sample includes further DNA sequences coding for the same CDR3. The V call is TRBV27, the J call TRBJ1-1, with TRBD1 as a possible D gene (6 bases). The CDR3 runs 13 residues. V was shortened by 2 bases and J by 4 bases, with 8 bases between the two germline ends. The germline V gene encodes CDR1 MNHEY and CDR2 SMNVEV (reference sequence). The CDR3 sequence is CASSLQGITEAFF. The CDR3 nucleotides read TGTGCCAGCAGTTTACAGGGGATCACTGAAGCTTTCTTT.

This clone appeared a few times. The CDR3 coding sequence is TGTGCCACATTACAGGGTGCCGAGCAGTACTTC. It encodes CATLQGAEQYF. This chain uses TRBV2 with TRBJ2-7; D perhaps matches TRBD1 (6 bases). The CDR3 contains 11 residues. Deletions cut 10 bases from V and 6 bases from J, with 13 bases between. In germline, CDR1 is SNHLY, CDR2 FYNNEI.

Notes on this clone: At the DNA level, this CDR3 is encoded by other sequences in the same sample as well. The chain has TRBV6-1 and TRBJ2-1, with 10 nucleotides matching TRBD2. The CDR3 extends over 13 amino acids. CDR1 MNHNS and CDR2 SASEGT come from the germline V gene. J gave up 5 bases and V 6 bases, and 1 base lay outside the gene matches. The DNA of the CDR3 is TGTGCCAGCAGGCTAGCGGGAGACAATGAGCAGTTCTTC. Protein sequence: CASRLAGDNEQFF.

The chain recombines TRBV7-8 with TRBJ1-1; D not resolved. Per the germline V gene, CDR1 is SGHVS and CDR2 is FQNEAQ. The CDR3 covers 17 residues. Trimming left V 5 bases short and J 1 base short, with 20 bases between. This CDR3 reads CASSLQSRGSANTEAFF. The CDR3 region has the DNA TGTGCCAGCAGCCTTCAATCAAGAGGTAGCGCGAACACTGAAGCTTTCTTT. The variable domain in full, with the rest retrieved from reference TRBV7-8 and TRBJ1-1, is GAGVSQSPRYKVAKRGQDVALRCDPISGHVSLFWYQQALGQGPEFLTYFQNEAQLDKSGLPSDRFFAERPEGSVSTLKIQRTQQEDSAVYLCASSLQSRGSANTEAFFGQGTRLTVV.

The CDR3 DNA reads as TGTGCCTGGAGTTTCCGGACAGGGGGCACCGGGGAGCTGTTTTTT. Translation: CAWSFRTGGTGELFF. This chain connects TRBV30 to TRBJ2-2; TRBD1 matches at 10 bases. J was trimmed by 4 bases and V by 2 bases; bases with no gene match: 4. The length of the CDR3 is 15 residues. Looked up from germline, CDR1 is GTSNPN and CDR2 is SVGIG (reference sequence). Complete variable domain (other parts from reference TRBV30 and TRBJ2-2): SQTIHQWPATLVQPVGSPLSLECTVEGTSNPNLYWYRQAAGRGLQLLFYSVGIGQISSEVPQNLSASRPQDRQFILSSKKLLLSDSGFYLCAWSFRTGGTGELFFGEGSRLTVL.

V gene TRBV7-2 combines with J gene TRBJ2-7, with 8 bases fitting TRBD1. CDR1 and CDR2 from the germline V gene are SGHTA and FQGNSA. V was clipped by 5 bases and J by 3 bases; unmatched bases: 9. This CDR3 is built from 15 residues. CDR3 amino acids: CASSRTRDRLYEQYF. The CDR3 DNA sequence: TGTGCCAGCAGCAGAACTCGGGACAGGCTCTACGAGCAGTACTTC. The variable domain in full, completed from reference TRBV7-2 and TRBJ2-7, reads GAGVSQSPSNKVTEKGKDVELRCDPISGHTALYWYRQSLGQGLEFLIYFQGNSAPDKSGLPSDRFSAERTGGSVSTLTIQRTQQEDSAVYLCASSRTRDRLYEQYFGPGTRLTVT.

The chain combines TRBV5-1 with TRBJ2-6; 9 nucleotides agree with TRBD2. V lost 2 bases and J lost 4; bases outside the gene matches: 10. This CDR3 comprises 18 residues. The germline V gene has CDR1 SGHRS and CDR2 YFSETQ. The CDR3 region has the DNA TGCGCCAGCAGCTTTGAGCTAGCGGGAAGACCCGGGGCCAACGTCCTGACTTTC. Translation gives CASSFELAGRPGANVLTF.

The chain combines TRBV5-1 with TRBJ2-7; D possibly matches TRBD1 or TRBD2 (5 bases each). The V and J ends lost 1 base and 9 bases respectively, with 23 bases between them. Germline V CDR1 and CDR2: SGHRS, YFSETQ. CDR3 size: 16 residues. The CDR3 sequence is CASSLSGTRTWSGQYF. Written as DNA, the CDR3 is TGCGCCAGCAGCTTGTCCGGGACCCGGACGTGGAGTGGGCAGTACTTC.

J is TRBJ2-7 and V is TRBV4-1; the D is unclear. The length of the CDR3 is 15 residues. Germline lookup yields CDR1 MGHRA and CDR2 YSYEKL. Trimming pared 4 bases from V and 3 bases from J, leaving 16 bases between. CDR3 residues: CASSPLRSANYEQYF. CDR3 bases: TGCGCCAGCAGCCCCCTTCGTTCAGCTAACTACGAGCAGTACTTC.

This chain joins TRBV27 and TRBJ2-5; 9 bases match TRBD2. After removal of 1 base from V and 0 bases from J, the junction contained 9 bases not matched to a gene. This CDR3 has 18 residues. Germline V gives CDR1 MNHEY, CDR2 SMNVEV (reference sequence). CDR3 amino acids: CASSLWAQAGGNQETQYF. The CDR3 bases are TGTGCCAGCAGTTTATGGGCCCAAGCGGGAGGCAACCAAGAGACCCAGTACTTC.

The chain couples TRBV6-1 to TRBJ2-7; 11 nucleotides line up with TRBD1. The V gene end was trimmed by 6 bases and the J gene end by 4 bases; junction bases not matched to a gene: 2. The CDR3 has 13 amino acids. Germline V gene sequence: CDR1 MNHNS, CDR2 SASEGT. CDR3: CASRGQGEYEQYF. CDR3 sequence (DNA): TGTGCCAGCAGGGGACAGGGGGAGTACGAGCAGTACTTC.

This sequence joins TRBV27 and TRBJ2-7; TRBD1 matches 8 bases. Looked up from germline, CDR1 is MNHEY and CDR2 is SMNVEV (reference sequence). CDR3 length: 15 residues. V was clipped by 8 bases and J by 3 bases; unmatched bases: 12. This CDR3 reads CASRLGTGSLYEQYF. The CDR3 DNA is TGTGCCAGCCGACTCGGGACAGGAAGTCTCTACGAGCAGTACTTC.